This T cell receptor (beta chain) is from a study of T-cell reconstitution after alpha-beta-depleted transplantation in children. Broader study findings: In some patients, recipient T cells and intrathymic progenitors surviving conditioning explained high day-60 diversity. Reportedly, alpha-beta T cells present about two months post-transplant originated from several hundred expanded clones of graft origin. At the one-year point after transplant, T-cell counts and TCRbeta diversity were found to come mostly from T cells that had been newly produced.

A remark on this clonotype: As yet, its antigen is unknown.

With 4 bases removed from V and 12 bases from J, the gap between germline ends came to 15 bases. Looked up from germline, CDR1 is DFQATT and CDR2 is SNEGSKA (reference sequence). The CDR3 consists of 11 residues. Molecular barcoding with unique molecular identifiers was used for the TCRbeta library. TCRdb processed the PCR reads anew with MiXCR; each CDR3 protein has one entry. The sample consists of 500,000 to 650,000 distinct CDR3 sequences, over 10% of them appearing once. Sample: PBMCs, mostly from graft donor cells, taken 180 days after TCRalphabeta/CD19-depleted stem cell transplant. V is TRBV20-1 and J is TRBJ1-1; perhaps TRBD1 as D (6 bases). The receptor was derived from a female patient aged 2-15 years who had a stem cell transplant for aplastic anemia, so the T cells may come from the graft donor. The CDR3 sequence: CSANNRVRTFF. CDR3 DNA sequence: TGCAGTGCTAACAACAGGGTGAGGACTTTCTTT.